Included here is one T cell receptor beta chain sequence, with context. Its antigen is undetermined. This entry comes from a study of cytomegalovirus exposure and HLA in healthy donors. General study points: Being productive about 87% or about 30% of the time was typical of most TCR beta V segments in an earlier analysis.

Researchers ran the PCR with 60 Vbeta and 13 Jbeta primers. This table comes from immunoSEQ multiplex PCR, and its TCRdb copy is limited to in-frame clones, with some not included. The sample consists of 150,000 to 200,000 clones, 77% of them appearing once. This CDR3 comprises 17 residues. The junction had 13 bases not matched to a gene; V was cut back by 1 base and J by 8 bases. Germline values: CDR1 LNHNV, CDR2 YYDKDF (reference sequence). The donors were healthy bone marrow donors. The J gene is TRBJ2-1, the V gene TRBV15; 8 positions agree with TRBD2. The sequence derives from a man younger than 35 in good health and CMV-seronegative. Specimen: PBMCs. CDR3 amino acids: CATSRGRAVAGPHEQFF. CDR3 bases: TGTGCCACCAGCAGAGGGCGGGCGGTAGCGGGACCCCATGAGCAGTTCTTC.